Listed below are T cell receptor beta chains from one sample, sequenced in a study of blood T cell repertoires in COVID-19. The method was immunoSEQ multiplex PCR; TCRdb's version includes in-frame clones alone and lacks a portion of them. Among 120,000 or so clones listed, about 86% were seen once. Input material: peripheral blood. The receptor source for this set is a woman aged 50 to 60 with active or convalescent COVID-19. Both conserved end residues are part of each CDR3.

j_call,v_call,cdr3_aa
TRBJ1-1,TRBV7-9,CASSLDMNTEAFF
TRBJ1-6,TRBV19,CASSTRQMGSPLHF
TRBJ2-3,TRBV6-1,CASSENSPGLAGSVDTQYF
TRBJ2-1,TRBV18,CASSAGGGYNEQFF
TRBJ1-3,TRBV7-6,CASSFRSDRAGNTIYF
TRBJ1-3,TRBV28,CASKMGGVPSSGNTIYF
TRBJ2-5,TRBV7-2,CASSPGNSGIGTQYF
TRBJ2-7,TRBV6-5,CAILRAPSSYEQYF
TRBJ1-1,TRBV27,CASSFSGGMNTEAFF
TRBJ2-1,TRBV28,CASSLRLGEDEQFF
TRBJ2-5,TRBV5-5,CASSFETGDQETQYF
TRBJ2-7,TRBV19,CASSLRILYEQYF
TRBJ1-2,TRBV14,CASSKLITGGYTF
TRBJ2-7,TRBV20-1,CSARDSYEQYF
TRBJ2-7,TRBV3-1/TRBV3-2,CASSHTGFEQYF
TRBJ2-7,TRBV27,CASSTLPAGGPYEQYF
TRBJ2-3,TRBV18,CASSPQSGGTDTQYF
TRBJ2-7,TRBV7-9,CASTFAGTLSYEQYF
TRBJ2-3,TRBV5-1,CASSLGSLAGGGDTQYF
TRBJ1-1,TRBV9,CASSMRDGNTEAFF
TRBJ1-5,TRBV19,CASSILDGNNQPQHF
TRBJ2-7,TRBV18,CASSPGGDRFYEQYF
TRBJ2-5,TRBV27,CASSLGVAGVWETQYF
TRBJ1-2,TRBV5-1,CASSLVLQLGYTF
TRBJ2-1,TRBV19,CASSRRGPTYNEQFF
TRBJ1-5,TRBV28,CASSLSGGQRRQPQHF
TRBJ1-1,TRBV10-1,CASSEWGQGRAEAFF
TRBJ1-6,TRBV6-6,CASSRSLQGRSSYNSPLHF
TRBJ1-1,TRBV4-2,CASSPTRGNTEAFF
TRBJ2-1,TRBV6-6,CASSYSGEEQFF
TRBJ1-2,TRBV5-6,CASSPVGQQGYTF
TRBJ2-3,TRBV4-3,CASSQGPSLGTQYF
TRBJ2-1,TRBV4-2,CASSQVTSVRSDNEQFF
TRBJ1-2,TRBV6-5,CASSTGTGFYGYTF
TRBJ2-3,TRBV6-2/TRBV6-3,CASSYPSSGGADTQYF
TRBJ2-7,TRBV4-3,CASSQENSGSYEQYF
TRBJ2-7,TRBV28,CASVGVTGDRAISGYEQYF
TRBJ1-5,TRBV7-2,CASRPQGDQPQHF
TRBJ2-1,TRBV28,CASRQYNEQFF
TRBJ2-7,TRBV5-6,CASSLHPTRTFYEQYF
TRBJ2-7,TRBV7-2,CASSLWGGRPTFYYEQYF
TRBJ2-3,TRBV5-6,CASSLWGETRDTQYF
TRBJ2-2,TRBV28,CASSTSGRANTGELFF
TRBJ2-1,TRBV19,CASSIAHLAGLINEQFF
TRBJ2-5,TRBV7-9,CASSLAGVGEETQYF